The T cell receptor beta chain under discussion was sequenced for a study of cytomegalovirus exposure and HLA in healthy donors. From germline, CDR1 is MNHEY and CDR2 SMNVEV (reference sequence). The CDR3 has 14 amino acids. V was clipped by 2 bases and J by 4 bases; unmatched bases: 3. It was with 60 Vbeta and 13 Jbeta primers that the PCR ran. Repertoires were generated with immunoSEQ multiplex PCR, while TCRdb's copy carries only in-frame clones and drops some. The profile covers 150,000 or so clones, with about 70% appearing a single time and approximately 3% taken by the ten largest. This clone was counted a single time.

This TCR was recovered from a male donor in good health and CMV-seronegative. The chain couples TRBV27 to TRBJ1-1; 8 bases align to TRBD1. The sequenced sample consisted of PBMCs. The CDR3 DNA reads as TGTGCCAGCAGTTTAGGGGACAGGCCCACTGAAGCTTTCTTT. This gives the protein CASSLGDRPTEAFF.